The TCR beta chain described here comes from a study of identical twins. This clonotype was seen more than once but under ten times. One entry per CDR3 protein results from TCRdb running MiXCR on the 5' RACE reads. The data hold about 340,000 distinct CDR3 sequences, with roughly 10% observed a single time. CDR1 is GTSNPN, CDR2 SVGIG, per germline (reference sequence). V lost 1 base, J lost 4 bases, and 0 bases stayed unmatched. The CDR3 covers 14 residues. This receptor was identified in a woman between 50 and 59 years old in good health. Specimen: naive T cells sorted from blood. This sequence joins TRBV30 and TRBJ2-1; 11 nucleotides match TRBD2. CDR3 DNA: TGTGCCTGGAGTGGACTAGCGGGATACAATGAGCAGTTCTTC. Encoded protein: CAWSGLAGYNEQFF. The full variable domain, with the rest looked up from reference TRBV30 and TRBJ2-1, is SQTIHQWPATLVQPVGSPLSLECTVEGTSNPNLYWYRQAAGRGLQLLFYSVGIGQISSEVPQNLSASRPQDRQFILSSKKLLLSDSGFYLCAWSGLAGYNEQFFGPGTRLTVL.